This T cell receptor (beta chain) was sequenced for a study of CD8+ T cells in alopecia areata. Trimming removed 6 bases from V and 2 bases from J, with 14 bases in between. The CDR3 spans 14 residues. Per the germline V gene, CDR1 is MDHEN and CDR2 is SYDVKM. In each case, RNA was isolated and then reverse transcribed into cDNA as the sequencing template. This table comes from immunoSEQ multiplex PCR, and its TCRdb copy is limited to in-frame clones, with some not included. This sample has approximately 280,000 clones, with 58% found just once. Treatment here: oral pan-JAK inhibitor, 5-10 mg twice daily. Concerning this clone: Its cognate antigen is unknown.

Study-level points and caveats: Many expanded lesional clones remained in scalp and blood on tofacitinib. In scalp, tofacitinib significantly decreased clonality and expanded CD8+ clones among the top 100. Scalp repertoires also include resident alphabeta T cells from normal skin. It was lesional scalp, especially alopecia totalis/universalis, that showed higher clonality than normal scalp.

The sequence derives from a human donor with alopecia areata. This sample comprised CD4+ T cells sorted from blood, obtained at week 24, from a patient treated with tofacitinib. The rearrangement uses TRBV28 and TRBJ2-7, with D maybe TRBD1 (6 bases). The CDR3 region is CASRAQGAPYEQYF. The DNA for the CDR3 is TGTGCCAGCAGGGCACAGGGCGCACCCTACGAGCAGTACTTC.